This is a list of T cell receptor beta chains from one sample in a study of OX40 agonist ivuxolimab in advanced cancers. Method: immunoSEQ multiplex PCR; TCRdb's copy keeps in-frame clones and lacks some. Among fewer than 65,000 clones listed, 80% to 90% were seen once. The sequences come from CD4+ or CD8+ T cells sorted from blood, collected in a trial of the OX40 agonist ivuxolimab. The receptor source for this set is an adult with an advanced solid tumor such as melanoma, head and neck, liver or kidney cancer. The CDR3 runs from the conserved cysteine through the conserved F or W. A D gene is named only where the DNA matches it firmly. A row's size may be missing; if present it is once, few, many or a size class.

D: TRBD2; J: TRBJ2-3; length: 17; size: .; V: TRBV5-4; DNA: TGTGCCAGCAGCTGGAAAACCGGGACTAGCGGTTCTGATACGCAGTATTTT; CDR3: CASSWKTGTSGSDTQYF
D: .; J: TRBJ2-7; length: 14; size: .; V: TRBV5-5; DNA: TGTGCCAGCAGCTTTGGGGTAGCAGACTACGAGCAGTACTTC; CDR3: CASSFGVADYEQYF
D: .; J: TRBJ2-3; length: 15; size: once; V: TRBV2; DNA: TGTGCCAGCCGCAGGAGGACCACGTTCACAGATACGCAGTATTTT; CDR3: CASRRRTTFTDTQYF
D: .; J: TRBJ1-1; length: 11; size: few; V: TRBV6-6; DNA: TGTGCCAGCAGTTACCAGTCTGAAGCTTTCTTT; CDR3: CASSYQSEAFF
D: .; J: TRBJ2-2; length: 15; size: .; V: TRBV7-3; DNA: TGTGCCAGCAGCGTAACCGGGGGAAACACCGGGGAGCTGTTTTTT; CDR3: CASSVTGGNTGELFF
D: TRBD1; J: TRBJ2-3; length: 15; size: .; V: TRBV6-5; DNA: TGTGCCAGCAGCCTCGGACAGGGTGGACGTGATACGCAGTATTTT; CDR3: CASSLGQGGRDTQYF
D: .; J: TRBJ2-7; length: 15; size: .; V: TRBV11-2; DNA: TGTGCCAGCAGCGTAGGGGACTGGGGAAATGACGAGCAGTACTTC; CDR3: CASSVGDWGNDEQYF
D: TRBD1; J: TRBJ1-1; length: 16; size: .; V: TRBV6-5; DNA: TGTGCCAGCAGTTACGCGGGACAGGTCCAGAACACTGAAGCTTTCTTT; CDR3: CASSYAGQVQNTEAFF
D: .; J: TRBJ1-5; length: 14; size: .; V: TRBV6-6; DNA: TGTGCCAGCAGTTTAGGCGGGGGCTATCAGCCCCAGCATTTT; CDR3: CASSLGGGYQPQHF
D: TRBD2; J: TRBJ2-5; length: 17; size: .; V: TRBV7-2; DNA: TGTGCCAGCAGCCAGGGACTAGCGGGAATCCCCCAAGAGACCCAGTACTTC; CDR3: CASSQGLAGIPQETQYF
D: TRBD1; J: TRBJ1-6; length: 15; size: .; V: TRBV5-1; DNA: TGCGCCAGCAGCTTAGCACAGGGGGAAAATTCACCCCTCCACTTT; CDR3: CASSLAQGENSPLHF
D: TRBD2; J: TRBJ2-3; length: 16; size: .; V: TRBV5-1; DNA: TGCGCCAGCAGCTTAGGACTAGCGGAAAGCACAGATACGCAGTATTTT; CDR3: CASSLGLAESTDTQYF
D: TRBD1; J: TRBJ2-3; length: 14; size: .; V: TRBV7-6; DNA: TGTGCCAGCAGCCTAGGACAGGGAAAAGATACGCAGTATTTT; CDR3: CASSLGQGKDTQYF
D: .; J: TRBJ2-1; length: 15; size: .; V: TRBV7-8; DNA: TGTGCCAGCAGCTTTGAGGGGAGAGGGTACAATGAGCAGTTCTTC; CDR3: CASSFEGRGYNEQFF
D: .; J: TRBJ2-3; length: 11; size: .; V: TRBV7-9; DNA: TGTGCCAGCAGCCCACAAGATACGCAGTATTTT; CDR3: CASSPQDTQYF
D: .; J: TRBJ2-1; length: 18; size: .; V: TRBV11-3; DNA: TGTGCCAGCAGCTTAGACGGGATAGGGTGGAGCTCCTACAATGAGCAGTTCTTC; CDR3: CASSLDGIGWSSYNEQFF
D: TRBD1; J: TRBJ2-7; length: 13; size: .; V: TRBV7-3; DNA: TGTGCCAGCAGTCCGGGACAGGACTACGAGCAGTACTTC; CDR3: CASSPGQDYEQYF
D: .; J: TRBJ1-1; length: 13; size: .; V: TRBV19; DNA: TGTGCCAGTAGTATTGGCCAAATCACTGAAGCTTTCTTT; CDR3: CASSIGQITEAFF